The subject of this entry is one T cell receptor beta chain. What it binds is not known. These data are taken from a study of graft-versus-host responses after intestinal transplantation. Sequenced by immunoSEQ multiplex PCR; TCRdb stores in-frame clones only, minus some. The top ten clones hold around 0.49% of a sample with more than 90,000 clones, approximately 95% of them seen once. The clonotype comes from a human donor who received an intestinal transplant. The input for sequencing was unstimulated CD8+ T cells sorted from spleen or lymph node cells, taken before intestinal transplant.

Here the CDR3 DNA reads TGTGCCAGCAGTGAAGCGAATTGGTTATTTCTAGCGGGAGGGGATGGAGGAGATACGCAGTATTTT. It specifies CASSEANWLFLAGGDGGDTQYF. The chain links TRBV6-1 to TRBJ2-3; 12 bases fit TRBD2. Germline-derived CDR1 and CDR2 are MNHNS and SASEGT. The CDR3 is 22 residues long. The trim removed 0 bases at V and 5 bases at J, leaving 21 bases unmatched.